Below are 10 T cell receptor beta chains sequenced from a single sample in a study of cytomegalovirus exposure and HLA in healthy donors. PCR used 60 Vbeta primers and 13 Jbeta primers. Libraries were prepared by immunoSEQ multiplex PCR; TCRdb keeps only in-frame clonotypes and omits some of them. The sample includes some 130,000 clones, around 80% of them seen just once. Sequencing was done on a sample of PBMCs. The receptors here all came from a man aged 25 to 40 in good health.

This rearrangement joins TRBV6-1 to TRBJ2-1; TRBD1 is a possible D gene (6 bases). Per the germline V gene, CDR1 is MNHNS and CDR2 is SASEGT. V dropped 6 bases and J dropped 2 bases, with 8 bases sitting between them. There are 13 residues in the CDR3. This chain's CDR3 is CASRQGTYNEQFF. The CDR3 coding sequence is TGTGCCAGCAGACAGGGCACCTACAATGAGCAGTTCTTC.

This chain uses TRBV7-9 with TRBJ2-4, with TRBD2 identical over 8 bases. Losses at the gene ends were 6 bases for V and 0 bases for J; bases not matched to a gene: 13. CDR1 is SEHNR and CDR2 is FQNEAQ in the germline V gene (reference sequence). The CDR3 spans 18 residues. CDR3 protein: CASRPLLSAGEAKNIQYF. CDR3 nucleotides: TGTGCCAGCAGACCGCTCCTCTCAGCGGGGGAAGCCAAAAACATTCAGTACTTC. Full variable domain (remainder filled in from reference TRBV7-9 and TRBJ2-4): DTGVSQNPRHKITKRGQNVTFRCDPISEHNRLYWYRQTLGQGPEFLTYFQNEAQLEKSRLLSDRFSAERPKGSFSTLEIQRTEQGDSAMYLCASRPLLSAGEAKNIQYFGAGTRLSVL.

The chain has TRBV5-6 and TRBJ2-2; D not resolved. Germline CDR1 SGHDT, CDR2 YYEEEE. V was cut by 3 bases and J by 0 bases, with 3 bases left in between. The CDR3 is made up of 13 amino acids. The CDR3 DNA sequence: TGTGCCAGCAGCTCCGCGAACACCGGGGAGCTGTTTTTT. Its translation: CASSSANTGELFF.

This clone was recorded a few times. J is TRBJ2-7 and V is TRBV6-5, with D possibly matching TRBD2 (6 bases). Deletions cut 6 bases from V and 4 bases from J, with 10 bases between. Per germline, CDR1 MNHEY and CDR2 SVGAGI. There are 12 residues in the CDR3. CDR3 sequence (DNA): TGTGCCAGCAGCTCCAGCGGGTACGAGCAGTACTTC. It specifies CASSSSGYEQYF.

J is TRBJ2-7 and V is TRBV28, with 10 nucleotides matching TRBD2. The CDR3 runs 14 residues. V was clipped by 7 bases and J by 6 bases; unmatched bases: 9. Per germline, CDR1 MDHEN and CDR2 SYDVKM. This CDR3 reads CASTTGTSVREQYF. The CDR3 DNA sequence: TGTGCCAGCACCACCGGGACTAGCGTGCGCGAGCAGTACTTC.

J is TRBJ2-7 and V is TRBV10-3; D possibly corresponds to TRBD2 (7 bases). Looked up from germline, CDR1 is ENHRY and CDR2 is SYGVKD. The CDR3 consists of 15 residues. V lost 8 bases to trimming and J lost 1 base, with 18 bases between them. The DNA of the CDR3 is TGTGCCATCGCCCTAGGGGGGGGGAGTTCCTACGAGCAGTACTTC. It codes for CAIALGGGSSYEQYF.

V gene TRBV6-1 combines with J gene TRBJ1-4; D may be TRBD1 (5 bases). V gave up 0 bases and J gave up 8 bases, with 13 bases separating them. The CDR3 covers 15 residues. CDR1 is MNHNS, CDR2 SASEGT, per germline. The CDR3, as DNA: TGTGCCAGCAGTGAAGCCGGAGGGGTCGAGGAAAAACTGTTTTTT. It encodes CASSEAGGVEEKLFF.

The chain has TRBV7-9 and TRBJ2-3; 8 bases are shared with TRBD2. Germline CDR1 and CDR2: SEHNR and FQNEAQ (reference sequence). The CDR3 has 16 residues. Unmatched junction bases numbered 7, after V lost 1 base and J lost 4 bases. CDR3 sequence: CASSLDSGGSPDTQYF. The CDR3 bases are TGTGCCAGCAGCTTAGATTCGGGAGGGAGCCCAGATACGCAGTATTTT.

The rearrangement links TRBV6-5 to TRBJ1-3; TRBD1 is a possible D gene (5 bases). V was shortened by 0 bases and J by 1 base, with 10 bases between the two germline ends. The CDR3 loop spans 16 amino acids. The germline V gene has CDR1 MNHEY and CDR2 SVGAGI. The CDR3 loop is CASSYSGQPSGNTIYF. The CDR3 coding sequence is TGTGCCAGCAGTTACTCGGGGCAGCCGTCTGGAAACACCATATATTTT.

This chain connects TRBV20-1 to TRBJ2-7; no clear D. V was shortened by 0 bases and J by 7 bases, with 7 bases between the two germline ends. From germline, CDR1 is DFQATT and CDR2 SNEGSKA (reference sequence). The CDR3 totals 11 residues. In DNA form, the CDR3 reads TGCAGTGCTAGAGAATTTCTAGAGCAGTACTTC. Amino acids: CSAREFLEQYF.